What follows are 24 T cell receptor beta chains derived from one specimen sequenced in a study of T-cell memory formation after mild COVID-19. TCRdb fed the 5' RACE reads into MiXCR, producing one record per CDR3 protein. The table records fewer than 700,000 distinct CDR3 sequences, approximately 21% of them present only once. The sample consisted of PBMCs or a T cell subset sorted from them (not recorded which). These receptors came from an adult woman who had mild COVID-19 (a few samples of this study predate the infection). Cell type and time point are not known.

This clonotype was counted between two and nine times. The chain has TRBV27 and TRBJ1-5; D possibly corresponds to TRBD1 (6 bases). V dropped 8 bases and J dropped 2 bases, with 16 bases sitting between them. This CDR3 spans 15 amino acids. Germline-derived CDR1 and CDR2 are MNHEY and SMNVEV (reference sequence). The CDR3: CASCSQGLRNQPQHF. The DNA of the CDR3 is TGTGCCAGCTGCTCGCAGGGGTTACGCAATCAGCCCCAGCATTTT.

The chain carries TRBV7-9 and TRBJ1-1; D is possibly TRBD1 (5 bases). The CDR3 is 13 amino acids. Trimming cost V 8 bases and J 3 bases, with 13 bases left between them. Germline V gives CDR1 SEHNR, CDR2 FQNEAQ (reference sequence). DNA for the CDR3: TGTGCCAGCTACGGGGCGGCGGACACTGAAGCTTTCTTT. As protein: CASYGAADTEAFF.

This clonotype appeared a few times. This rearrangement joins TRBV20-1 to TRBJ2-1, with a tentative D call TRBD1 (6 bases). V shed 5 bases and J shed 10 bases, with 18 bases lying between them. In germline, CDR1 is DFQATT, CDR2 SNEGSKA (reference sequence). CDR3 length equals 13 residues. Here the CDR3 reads CSAAWGRRREQFF. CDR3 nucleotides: TGCAGTGCTGCCTGGGGGCGTCGGCGCGAGCAGTTCTTC.

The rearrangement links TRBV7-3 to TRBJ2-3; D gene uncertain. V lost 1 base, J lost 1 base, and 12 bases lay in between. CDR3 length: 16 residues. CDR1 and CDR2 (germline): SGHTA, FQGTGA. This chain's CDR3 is CASSLIGLSGTDTQYF. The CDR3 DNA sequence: TGTGCCAGCAGCTTAATTGGTCTCTCGGGCACAGATACGCAGTATTTT.

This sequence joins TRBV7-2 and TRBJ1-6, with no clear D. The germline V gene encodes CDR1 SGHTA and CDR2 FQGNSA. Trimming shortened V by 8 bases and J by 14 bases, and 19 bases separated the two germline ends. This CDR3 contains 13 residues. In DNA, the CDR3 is TGTGCCAGCGCTCAGTCCCCATCTATCACCCTCCACTTT. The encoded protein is CASAQSPSITLHF.

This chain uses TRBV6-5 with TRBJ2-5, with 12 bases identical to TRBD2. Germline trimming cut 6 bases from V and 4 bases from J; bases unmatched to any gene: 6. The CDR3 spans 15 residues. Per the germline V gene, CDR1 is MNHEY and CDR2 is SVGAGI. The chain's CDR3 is CASSPSGRVRETQYF. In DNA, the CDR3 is TGTGCCAGCAGCCCTAGCGGGAGGGTCCGAGAGACCCAGTACTTC.

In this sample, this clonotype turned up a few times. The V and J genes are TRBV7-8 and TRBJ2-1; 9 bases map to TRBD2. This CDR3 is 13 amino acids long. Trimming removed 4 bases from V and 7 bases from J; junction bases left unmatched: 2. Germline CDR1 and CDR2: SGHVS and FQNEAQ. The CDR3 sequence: CASSSGLANEQFF. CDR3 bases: TGTGCCAGCAGCTCGGGACTAGCTAATGAGCAGTTCTTC.

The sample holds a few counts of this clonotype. CDR3 loop: CASRGQGPYNEQFF. Here the CDR3 DNA reads TGTGCCAGCAGGGGACAGGGGCCCTACAATGAGCAGTTCTTC. The V and J genes are TRBV12-3 or TRBV12-4 and TRBJ2-1, with 10 bases aligning to TRBD1. V lost 6 bases to trimming and J lost 2 bases; unmatched junction nucleotides: 1. This CDR3 is built from 14 residues.

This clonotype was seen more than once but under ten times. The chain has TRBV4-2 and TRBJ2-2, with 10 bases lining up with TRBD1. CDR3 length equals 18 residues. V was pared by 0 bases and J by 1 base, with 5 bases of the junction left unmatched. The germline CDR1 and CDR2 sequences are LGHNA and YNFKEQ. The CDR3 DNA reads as TGTGCCAGCAGCCAAGAATCTGGGGACAGGGGGAACACCGGGGAGCTGTTTTTT. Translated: CASSQESGDRGNTGELFF.

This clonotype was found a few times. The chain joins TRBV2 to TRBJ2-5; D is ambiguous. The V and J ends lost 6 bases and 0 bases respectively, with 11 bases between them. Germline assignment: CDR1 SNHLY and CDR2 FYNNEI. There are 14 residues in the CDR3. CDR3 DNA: TGTGCCAGCAGCCGTAGGACGGACCAAGAGACCCAGTACTTC. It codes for CASSRRTDQETQYF.

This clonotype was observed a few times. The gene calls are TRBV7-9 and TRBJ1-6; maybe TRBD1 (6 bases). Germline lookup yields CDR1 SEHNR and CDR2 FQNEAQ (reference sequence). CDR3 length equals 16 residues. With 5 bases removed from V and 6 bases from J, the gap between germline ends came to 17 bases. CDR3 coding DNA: TGTGCCAGCAGCCGGGCAGGGGCAGTACTTAATTCACCCCTCCACTTT. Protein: CASSRAGAVLNSPLHF.

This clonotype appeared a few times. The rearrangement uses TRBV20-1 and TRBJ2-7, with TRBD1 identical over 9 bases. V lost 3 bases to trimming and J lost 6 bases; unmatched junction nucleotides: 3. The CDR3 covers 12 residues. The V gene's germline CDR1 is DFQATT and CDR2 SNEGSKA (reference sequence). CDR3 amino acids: CSARGQGLEQYF. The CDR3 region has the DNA TGCAGTGCTAGGGGACAGGGACTCGAGCAGTACTTC.

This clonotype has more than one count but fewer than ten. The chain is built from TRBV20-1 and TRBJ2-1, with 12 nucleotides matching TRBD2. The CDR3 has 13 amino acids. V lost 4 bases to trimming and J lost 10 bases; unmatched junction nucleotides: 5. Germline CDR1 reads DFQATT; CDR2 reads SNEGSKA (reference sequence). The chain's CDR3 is CSATFGTSGEQFF. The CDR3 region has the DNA TGCAGTGCTACGTTCGGGACTAGCGGGGAGCAGTTCTTC.

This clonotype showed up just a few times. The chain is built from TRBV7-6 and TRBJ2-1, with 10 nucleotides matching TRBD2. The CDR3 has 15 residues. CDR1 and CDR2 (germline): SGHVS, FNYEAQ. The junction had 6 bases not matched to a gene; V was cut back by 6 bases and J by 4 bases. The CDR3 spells CASRQGLADYNEQFF. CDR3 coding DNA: TGTGCCAGCAGGCAAGGACTAGCGGATTACAATGAGCAGTTCTTC. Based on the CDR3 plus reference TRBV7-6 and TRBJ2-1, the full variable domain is GAGVSQSPRYKVTKRGQDVALRCDPISGHVSLYWYRQALGQGPEFLTYFNYEAQQDKSGLPNDRFSAERPEGSISTLTIQRTEQRDSAMYRCASRQGLADYNEQFFGPGTRLTVL.

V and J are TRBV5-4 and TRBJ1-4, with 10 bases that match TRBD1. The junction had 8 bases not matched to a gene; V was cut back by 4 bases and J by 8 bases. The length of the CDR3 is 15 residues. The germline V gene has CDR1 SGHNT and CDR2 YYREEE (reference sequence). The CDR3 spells CASSQGDRGYEKLFF. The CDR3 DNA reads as TGTGCCAGCAGCCAGGGGGACAGGGGATACGAAAAACTGTTTTTT.

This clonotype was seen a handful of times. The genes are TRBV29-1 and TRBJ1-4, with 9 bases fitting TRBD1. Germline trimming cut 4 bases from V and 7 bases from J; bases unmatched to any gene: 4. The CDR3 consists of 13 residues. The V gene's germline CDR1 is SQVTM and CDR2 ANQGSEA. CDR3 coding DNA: TGCAGCGTTGGGACAGGGGTTCGTGAAAAACTGTTTTTT. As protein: CSVGTGVREKLFF.

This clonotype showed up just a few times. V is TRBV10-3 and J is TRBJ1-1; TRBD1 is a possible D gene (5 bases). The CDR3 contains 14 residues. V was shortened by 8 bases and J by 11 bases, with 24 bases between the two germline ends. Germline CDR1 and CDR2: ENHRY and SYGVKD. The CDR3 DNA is TGTGCCATCCAGAAGTCCCAGGGCGGAGGTCAGGCTTTCTTT. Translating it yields CAIQKSQGGGQAFF.

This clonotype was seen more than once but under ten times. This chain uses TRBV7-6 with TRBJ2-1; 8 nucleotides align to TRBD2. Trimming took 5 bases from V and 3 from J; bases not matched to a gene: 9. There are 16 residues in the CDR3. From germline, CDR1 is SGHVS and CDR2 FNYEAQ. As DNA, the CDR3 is TGTGCCAGCAGCCTGGTAACGGGGGGGCTCTACAATGAGCAGTTCTTC. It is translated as CASSLVTGGLYNEQFF.

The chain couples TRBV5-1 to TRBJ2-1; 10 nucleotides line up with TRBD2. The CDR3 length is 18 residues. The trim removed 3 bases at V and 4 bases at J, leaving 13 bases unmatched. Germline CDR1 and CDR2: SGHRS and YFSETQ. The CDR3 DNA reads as TGCGCCAGCAGCTCCCGAAGCGATCTAGCGGGAGTATACAATGAGCAGTTCTTC. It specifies CASSSRSDLAGVYNEQFF.

The DNA of the CDR3 is TGTGCCAGCAGTTACAGAAGAACCTACAATGAGCAGTTCTTC. Protein product: CASSYRRTYNEQFF. The J gene is TRBJ2-1, the V gene TRBV6-5; D is undetermined. The germline CDR1 and CDR2 sequences are MNHEY and SVGAGI. This CDR3 comprises 14 residues. Trimming cost V 2 bases and J 2 bases, with 7 bases left between them.

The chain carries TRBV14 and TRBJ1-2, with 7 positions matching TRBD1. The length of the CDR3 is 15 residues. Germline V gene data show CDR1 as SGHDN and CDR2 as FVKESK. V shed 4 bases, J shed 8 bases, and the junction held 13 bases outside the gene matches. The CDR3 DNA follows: TGTGCCAGCAGCCCCTCGCTCGAGGGGGCCGGCGGCTACACCTTC. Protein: CASSPSLEGAGGYTF.

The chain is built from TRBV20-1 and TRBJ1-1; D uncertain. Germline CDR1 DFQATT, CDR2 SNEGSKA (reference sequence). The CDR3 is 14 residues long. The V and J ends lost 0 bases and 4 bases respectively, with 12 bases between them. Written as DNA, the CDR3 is TGCAGTGCTAGAGATTCGGTAGGAGTCACTGAAGCTTTCTTT. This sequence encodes CSARDSVGVTEAFF.

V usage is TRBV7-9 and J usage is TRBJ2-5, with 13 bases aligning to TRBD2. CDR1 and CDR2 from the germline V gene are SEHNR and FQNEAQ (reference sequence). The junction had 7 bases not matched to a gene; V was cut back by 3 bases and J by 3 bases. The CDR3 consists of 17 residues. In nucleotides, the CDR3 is TGTGCCAGCAGCTTTGGACTAGCGGGAGTATTGAAAGAGACCCAGTACTTC. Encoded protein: CASSFGLAGVLKETQYF.

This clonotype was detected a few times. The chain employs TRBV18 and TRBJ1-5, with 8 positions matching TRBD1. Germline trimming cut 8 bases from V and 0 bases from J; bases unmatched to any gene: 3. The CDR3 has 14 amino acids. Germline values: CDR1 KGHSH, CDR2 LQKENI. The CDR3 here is CASADRGSNQPQHF. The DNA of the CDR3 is TGTGCCAGCGCCGACAGGGGTAGCAATCAGCCCCAGCATTTT.